One and the same sample provided the 2 T cell receptor beta chains below, sequenced in a study of T cell responses to AZD1222 COVID-19 vaccine listed by TCRdb under 2021. Library construction relied on the immunoSEQ multiplex PCR assay. The source is immuneACCESS, and TCRdb retained only in-frame sequences with V and J called. Part of the clones is not carried over; for the studies checked, unresolved V genes explain less than half of this, and the remainder is unexplained. This sample is represented by approximately 100,000 clones; about nine tenths of them were singletons. 7% to 9% of the sample is in the top ten clones. The time point label corresponds to: baseline before first vaccination. This specimen was peripheral blood, taken on day 0 of AZD1222 vaccination. The receptors derive from an adult in good health.

The chain employs TRBV3-1 (or the pseudogene TRBV3-2) and TRBJ1-5, with TRBD1 as a possible D gene (5 bases). Per the germline V gene, CDR1 is LGHDT and CDR2 is YNNKEL (reference sequence). The germline V and J ends were trimmed by 3 bases and 6 bases, with 12 bases remaining between them. This CDR3 has 14 amino acids. CDR3 residues: CASSHGGGGQPQHF. The DNA for the CDR3 is TGTGCCAGCAGCCATGGGGGTGGGGGTCAGCCCCAGCATTTT.

The rearrangement uses TRBV3-1 (or the pseudogene TRBV3-2) and TRBJ1-5; 7 bases map to TRBD1. The CDR3 loop spans 14 amino acids. Trimming at V came to 3 bases and at J to 1 base, leaving 0 bases not matched to a gene. Germline V lookup: CDR1 LGHDT, CDR2 YNNKEL (reference sequence). The CDR3 DNA reads as TGTGCCAGCAGCCAGACAGGGAGCAATCAGCCCCAGCATTTT. Protein sequence: CASSQTGSNQPQHF.